The subject of this entry is one T cell receptor beta chain. The target antigen is unknown. Germline values: CDR1 SGHNT, CDR2 YYREEE (reference sequence). Trimming removed 4 bases from V and 1 base from J, with 9 bases in between. This CDR3 has 14 residues. The data are from a study of cytomegalovirus exposure and HLA in healthy donors. Study-wide points: Association of a missense DCLRE1C variant with TCR beta V- and J-gene trimming was reported in a later analysis. A later examination showed that TCR association rates differed by HLA locus, with DRB1 most and HLA-C fewest. TCR sequences were mostly rare, though some public TCRs occurred in many donors.

PCR used 60 Vbeta primers and 13 Jbeta primers. Profiled with immunoSEQ multiplex PCR; TCRdb holds only in-frame clones, not every one. Its table records about 77,000 clones. Sample: PBMCs. This chain uses TRBV5-4 with TRBJ2-1, with D possibly TRBD2 on 5 matching bases. This clonotype was obtained from a man aged 50 to 60 in good health and CMV-seropositive. CDR3 sequence: CASSPRGSYNEQFF. DNA of the CDR3: TGTGCCAGCAGCCCTAGAGGGTCCTACAATGAGCAGTTCTTC.